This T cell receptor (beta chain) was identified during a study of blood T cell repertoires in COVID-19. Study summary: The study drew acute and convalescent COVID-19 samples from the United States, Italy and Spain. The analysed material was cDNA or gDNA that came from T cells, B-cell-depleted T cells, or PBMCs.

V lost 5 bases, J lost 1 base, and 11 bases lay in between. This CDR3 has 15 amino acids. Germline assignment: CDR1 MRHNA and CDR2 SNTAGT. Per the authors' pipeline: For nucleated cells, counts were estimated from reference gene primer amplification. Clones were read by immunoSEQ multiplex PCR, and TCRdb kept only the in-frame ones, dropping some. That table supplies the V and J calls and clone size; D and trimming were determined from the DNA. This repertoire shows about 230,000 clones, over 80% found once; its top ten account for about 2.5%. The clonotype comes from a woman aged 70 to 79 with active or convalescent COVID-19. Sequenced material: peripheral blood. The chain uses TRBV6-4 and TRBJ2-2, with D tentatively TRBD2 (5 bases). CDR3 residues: CASSPDYLNTGELFF. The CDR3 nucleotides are TGTGCCAGCAGTCCAGACTACCTGAACACCGGGGAGCTGTTTTTT.